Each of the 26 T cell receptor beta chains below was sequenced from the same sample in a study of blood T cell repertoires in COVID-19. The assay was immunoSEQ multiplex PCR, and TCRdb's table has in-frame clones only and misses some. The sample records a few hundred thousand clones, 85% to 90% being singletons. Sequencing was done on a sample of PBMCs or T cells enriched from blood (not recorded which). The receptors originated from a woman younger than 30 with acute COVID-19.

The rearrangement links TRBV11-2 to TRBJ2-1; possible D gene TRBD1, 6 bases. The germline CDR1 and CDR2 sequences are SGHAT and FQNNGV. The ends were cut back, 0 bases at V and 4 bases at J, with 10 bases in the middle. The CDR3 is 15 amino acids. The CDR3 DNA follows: TGTGCCAGCAGCTTAGATCGAGGGGGTTACAATGAGCAGTTCTTC. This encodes CASSLDRGGYNEQFF. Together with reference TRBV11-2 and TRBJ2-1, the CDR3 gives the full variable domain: EAGVAQSPRYKIIEKRQSVAFWCNPISGHATLYWYQQILGQGPKLLIQFQNNGVVDDSQLPKDRFSAERLKGVDSTLKIQPAKLEDSAVYLCASSLDRGGYNEQFFGPGTRLTVL.

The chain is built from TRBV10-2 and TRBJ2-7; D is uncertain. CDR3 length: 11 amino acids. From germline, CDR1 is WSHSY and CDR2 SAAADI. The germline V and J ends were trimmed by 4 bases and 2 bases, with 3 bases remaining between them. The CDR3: CASSATYEQYF. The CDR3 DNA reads TGCGCCAGCAGTGCTACCTACGAGCAGTACTTC.

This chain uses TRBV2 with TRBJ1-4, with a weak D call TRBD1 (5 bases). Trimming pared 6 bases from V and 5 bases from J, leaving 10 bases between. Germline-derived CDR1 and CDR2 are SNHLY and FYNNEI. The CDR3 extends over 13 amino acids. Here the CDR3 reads CASRRGSNEKLFF. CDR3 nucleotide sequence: TGTGCCAGCAGGCGGGGGTCCAATGAAAAACTGTTTTTT.

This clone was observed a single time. This CDR3 reads CASSLSRDSNMNTEAFF. CDR3 in DNA: TGTGCCAGCAGCTTGTCACGGGACAGCAACATGAACACTGAAGCTTTCTTT. The chain joins TRBV5-8 to TRBJ1-1; 7 bases line up with TRBD1. The CDR3 consists of 17 residues. CDR1 is SGHTS, CDR2 YDEGEE, per germline. Trimming took 1 base from V and 0 from J; bases not matched to a gene: 9.

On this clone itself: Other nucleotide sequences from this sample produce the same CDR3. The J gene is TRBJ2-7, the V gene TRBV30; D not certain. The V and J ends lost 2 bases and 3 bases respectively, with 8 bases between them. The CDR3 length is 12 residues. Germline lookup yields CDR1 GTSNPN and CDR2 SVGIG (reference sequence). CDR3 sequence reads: CAWSSTGYEQYF. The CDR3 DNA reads TGTGCCTGGAGTTCCACGGGCTACGAGCAGTACTTC.

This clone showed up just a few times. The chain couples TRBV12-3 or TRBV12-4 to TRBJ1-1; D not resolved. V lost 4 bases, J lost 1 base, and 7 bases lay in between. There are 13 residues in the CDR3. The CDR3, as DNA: TGTGCCAGCAGTTCAGAGGAGAACACTGAAGCTTTCTTT. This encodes CASSSEENTEAFF.

The CDR3: CASSQGGGGELNTEAFF. The CDR3 DNA reads TGTGCCAGCAGCCAAGGCGGAGGGGGCGAGTTGAACACTGAAGCTTTCTTT. This rearrangement joins TRBV3-1 (or the pseudogene TRBV3-2) to TRBJ1-1, with TRBD1 matching 7 bases. V lost 1 base, J lost 0 bases, and 8 bases stayed unmatched. Looked up from germline, CDR1 is LGHDT and CDR2 is YNNKEL (reference sequence). There are 17 residues in the CDR3.

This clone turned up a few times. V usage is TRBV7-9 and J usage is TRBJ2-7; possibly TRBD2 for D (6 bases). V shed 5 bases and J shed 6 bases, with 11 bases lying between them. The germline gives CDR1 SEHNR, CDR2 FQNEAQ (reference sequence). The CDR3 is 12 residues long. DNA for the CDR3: TGTGCCAGCAGCCGCGGGATCGGCGAGCAGTACTTC. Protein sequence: CASSRGIGEQYF. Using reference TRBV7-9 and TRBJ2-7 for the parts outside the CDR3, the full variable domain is DTGVSQNPRHKITKRGQNVTFRCDPISEHNRLYWYRQTLGQGPEFLTYFQNEAQLEKSRLLSDRFSAERPKGSFSTLEIQRTEQGDSAMYLCASSRGIGEQYFGPGTRLTVT.

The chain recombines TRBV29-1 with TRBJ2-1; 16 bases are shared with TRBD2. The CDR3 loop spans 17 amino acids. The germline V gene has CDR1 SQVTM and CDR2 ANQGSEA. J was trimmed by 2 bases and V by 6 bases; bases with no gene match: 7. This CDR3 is CSVGTSGRVNPYNEQFF. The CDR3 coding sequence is TGCAGCGTCGGGACTAGCGGGAGGGTGAACCCCTACAATGAGCAGTTCTTC.

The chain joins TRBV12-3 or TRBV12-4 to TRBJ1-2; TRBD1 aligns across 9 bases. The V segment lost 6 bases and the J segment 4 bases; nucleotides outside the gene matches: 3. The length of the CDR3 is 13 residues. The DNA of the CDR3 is TGTGCCAGCAGGCCGACAGGGGGCTATGGCTACACCTTC. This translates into CASRPTGGYGYTF.

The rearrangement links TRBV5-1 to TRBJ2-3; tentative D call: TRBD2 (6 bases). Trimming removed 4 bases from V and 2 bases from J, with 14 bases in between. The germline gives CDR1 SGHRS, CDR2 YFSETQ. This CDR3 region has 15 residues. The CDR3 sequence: CASSELAPDTDTQYF. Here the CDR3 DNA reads TGCGCCAGCAGCGAACTAGCACCTGACACAGATACGCAGTATTTT. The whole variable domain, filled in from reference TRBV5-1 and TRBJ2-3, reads KAGVTQTPRYLIKTRGQQVTLSCSPISGHRSVSWYQQTPGQGLQFLFEYFSETQRNKGNFPGRFSGRQFSNSRSEMNVSTLELGDSALYLCASSELAPDTDTQYFGPGTRLTVL.

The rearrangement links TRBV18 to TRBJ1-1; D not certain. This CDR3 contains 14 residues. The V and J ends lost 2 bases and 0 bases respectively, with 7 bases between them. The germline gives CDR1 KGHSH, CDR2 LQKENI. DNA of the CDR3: TGTGCCAGCTCACCAAACGAGTTGAACACTGAAGCTTTCTTT. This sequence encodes CASSPNELNTEAFF.

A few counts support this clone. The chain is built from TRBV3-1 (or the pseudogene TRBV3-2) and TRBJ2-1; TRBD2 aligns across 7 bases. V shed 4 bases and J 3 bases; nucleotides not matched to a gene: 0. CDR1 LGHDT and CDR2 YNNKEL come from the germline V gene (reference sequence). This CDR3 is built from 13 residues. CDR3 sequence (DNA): TGTGCCAGCAGCCGGGACTACTACAATGAGCAGTTCTTC. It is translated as CASSRDYYNEQFF.

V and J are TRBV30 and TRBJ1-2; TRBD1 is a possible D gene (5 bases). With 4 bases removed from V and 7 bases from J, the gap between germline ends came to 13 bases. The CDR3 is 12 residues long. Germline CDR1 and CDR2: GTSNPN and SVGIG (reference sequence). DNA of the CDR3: TGTGCCTGGAAATATGTAGGGGCTGGCTACACCTTC. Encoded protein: CAWKYVGAGYTF.

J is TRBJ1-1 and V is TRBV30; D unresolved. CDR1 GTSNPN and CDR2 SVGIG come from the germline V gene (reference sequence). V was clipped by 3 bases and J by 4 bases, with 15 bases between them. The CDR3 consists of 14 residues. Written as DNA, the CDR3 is TGTGCCTGGAGGGCGGCAGATCGGGGCACTGAAGCTTTCTTT. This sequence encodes CAWRAADRGTEAFF.

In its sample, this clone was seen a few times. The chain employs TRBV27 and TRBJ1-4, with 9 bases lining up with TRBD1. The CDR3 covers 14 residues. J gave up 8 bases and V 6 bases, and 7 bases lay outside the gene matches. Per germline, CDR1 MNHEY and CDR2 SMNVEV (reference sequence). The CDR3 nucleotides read TGTGCCAGCAGCGGACAGGGGCTAGGCGAAAAACTGTTTTTT. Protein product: CASSGQGLGEKLFF.

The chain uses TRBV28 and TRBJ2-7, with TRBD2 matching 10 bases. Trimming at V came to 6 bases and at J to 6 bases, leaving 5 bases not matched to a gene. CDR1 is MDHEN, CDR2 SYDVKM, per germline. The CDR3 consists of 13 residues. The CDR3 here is CASRASGSPEQYF. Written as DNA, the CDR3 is TGTGCCAGCAGGGCTAGCGGGAGCCCCGAGCAGTACTTC.

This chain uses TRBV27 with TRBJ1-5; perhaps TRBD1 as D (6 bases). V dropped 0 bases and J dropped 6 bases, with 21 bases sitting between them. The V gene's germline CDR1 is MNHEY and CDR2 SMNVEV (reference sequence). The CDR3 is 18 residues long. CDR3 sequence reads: CASSLSPPWGGSGQPQHF. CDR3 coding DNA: TGTGCCAGCAGTTTATCTCCCCCGTGGGGGGGCAGCGGTCAGCCCCAGCATTTT.

CDR3 DNA: TGTGCCAGCAGGACAGACAGGGGGGCTAATGAAAAACTGTTTTTT. This encodes CASRTDRGANEKLFF. The chain is built from TRBV2 and TRBJ1-4; 9 nucleotides line up with TRBD1. CDR1 SNHLY and CDR2 FYNNEI come from the germline V gene. CDR3 length equals 15 residues. Losses at the gene ends were 6 bases for V and 3 bases for J; bases not matched to a gene: 5.

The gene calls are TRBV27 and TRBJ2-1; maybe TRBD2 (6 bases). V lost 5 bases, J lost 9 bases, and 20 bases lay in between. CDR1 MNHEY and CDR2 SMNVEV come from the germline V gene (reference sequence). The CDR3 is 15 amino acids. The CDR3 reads CASSTRLVGFVEQFF. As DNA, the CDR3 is TGTGCCAGCAGTACCCGACTAGTGGGGTTTGTTGAGCAGTTCTTC.

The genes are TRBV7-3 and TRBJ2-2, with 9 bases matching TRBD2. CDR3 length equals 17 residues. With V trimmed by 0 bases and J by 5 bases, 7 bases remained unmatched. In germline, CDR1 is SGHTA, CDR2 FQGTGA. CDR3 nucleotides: TGTGCCAGCAGCTTAACAGGTCTAGCGGGATATACCGGGGAGCTGTTTTTT. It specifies CASSLTGLAGYTGELFF.

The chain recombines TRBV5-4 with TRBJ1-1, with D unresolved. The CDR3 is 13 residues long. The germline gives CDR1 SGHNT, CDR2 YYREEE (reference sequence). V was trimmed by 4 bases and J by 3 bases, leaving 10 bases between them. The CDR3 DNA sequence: TGTGCCAGCAGCCCTGAGGTATACACTGAAGCTTTCTTT. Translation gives CASSPEVYTEAFF.

This CDR3 is CASSLGSGRITGELFF. In DNA form, the CDR3 reads TGTGCCAGCAGCTTAGGTAGCGGGAGGATCACCGGGGAGCTGTTTTTT. The gene calls are TRBV7-9 and TRBJ2-2; TRBD2 matches at 10 bases. Per the germline V gene, CDR1 is SEHNR and CDR2 is FQNEAQ (reference sequence). With V trimmed by 1 base and J by 4 bases, 3 bases remained unmatched. The CDR3 runs 16 residues.

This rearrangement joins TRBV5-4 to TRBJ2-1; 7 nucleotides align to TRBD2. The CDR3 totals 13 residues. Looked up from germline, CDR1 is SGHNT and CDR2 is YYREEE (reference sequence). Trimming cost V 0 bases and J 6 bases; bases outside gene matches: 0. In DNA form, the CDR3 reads TGTGCCAGCAGCTTGGGCGGGAGCAATGAGCAGTTCTTC. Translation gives CASSLGGSNEQFF.

As DNA, the CDR3 is TGTGCCAGCAGCTTAGCAACAGGTTCCGACTATGGCTACACCTTC. It codes for CASSLATGSDYGYTF. The chain has TRBV7-2 and TRBJ1-2; tentative D call: TRBD1 (5 bases). This CDR3 has 15 residues. Trimming took off 0 bases at V and 3 bases at J, with 11 bases between the two ends. The germline V gene encodes CDR1 SGHTA and CDR2 FQGNSA.

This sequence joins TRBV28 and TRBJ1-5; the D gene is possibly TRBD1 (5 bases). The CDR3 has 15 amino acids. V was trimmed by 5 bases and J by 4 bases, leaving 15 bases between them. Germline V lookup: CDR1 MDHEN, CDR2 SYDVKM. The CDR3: CASSTDSLGNQPQHF. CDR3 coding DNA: TGTGCCAGCAGTACTGACAGTCTTGGGAATCAGCCCCAGCATTTT.